The clone carrying this T cell receptor (beta chain) counts as medium-sized (0.01 to 0.1%). No antigen is known for it. This record belongs to a study of somatic mutations in cytotoxic T cells in rheumatoid arthritis. Study results and caveats: Among under 75 patients, roughly eight showed a largest CD8+ clone that surpassed 20% of CD8+ cells. CD8+ T cells showed clonality that did not differ significantly between patients with rheumatoid arthritis and age-matched healthy controls. No antigen targets were known for the expanded CD8+ clones.

V lost 9 bases, J lost 7 bases, and 16 bases lay in between. The CDR3 is 14 amino acids. Germline V lookup: CDR1 SNHLY, CDR2 FYNNEI. Isolation of CD4+ and CD8+ cells used positive magnetic bead selection, with purity checked by flow cytometry. Measured with immunoSEQ multiplex PCR; TCRdb has only the in-frame clones, and not every one. The data contain around 19,000 clones, about three quarters of them seen just once; the ten biggest clones take up 28%. Sequenced: CD8+ T cells sorted from blood. The receptor was isolated from an adult with rheumatoid arthritis. The chain couples TRBV2 to TRBJ1-6; D is unresolved. CDR3 protein: CASRAWRLNSPLHF. The DNA for the CDR3 is TGTGCCAGTAGGGCCTGGAGGCTCAATTCACCCCTCCACTTT.